The 32 T cell receptor beta chains presented below share a single source sample, sequenced in a study of vaccination and CD4 T cells after COVID-19. Treatment denoted: roughly 10-day PBMC culture with coronavirus spike peptide pools or control peptides (ViraFEST assay). With the Oncomine TCR Beta short-read assay, DNA from cultured CD4+ T cells was sequenced. TCRdb re-called the PCR reads with MiXCR, one entry per CDR3 protein. The table has some 18,000 distinct CDR3 sequences, roughly 50% seen once. No antigen has been assigned to these receptors. The source material was CD4+ T cells from blood, cultured in vitro. The receptor set was obtained from a human donor who had recovered from COVID-19.

The chain couples TRBV6-5 to TRBJ2-4, with D tentatively TRBD2 (5 bases). This CDR3 is 17 amino acids long. The V end lost 0 bases, the J end lost 0 bases, and 12 bases lay between the germline ends. CDR1 is MNHEY and CDR2 is SVGAGI in the germline V gene. The CDR3 loop is CASSYSPPGLAKNIQYF. CDR3 coding DNA: TGTGCCAGCAGTTACTCCCCTCCAGGACTAGCCAAAAACATTCAGTACTTC.

This clonotype has a single count. The chain uses TRBV12-3 or TRBV12-4 and TRBJ2-5; D possibly corresponds to TRBD2 (5 bases). V was pared by 3 bases and J by 4 bases, with 12 bases between. CDR3 length: 14 amino acids. DNA of the CDR3: TGTGCCAGCAGTTTCGGAGGAGATCGAGAGACCCAGTACTTC. Translating gives CASSFGGDRETQYF.

V usage is TRBV11-2 and J usage is TRBJ1-5; tentatively, D is TRBD1 (6 bases). The CDR3 is 14 residues long. The V gene lost 1 base and the J gene lost 2 bases, with 6 bases spanning the gap. Germline loops: CDR1 SGHAT, CDR2 FQNNGV. The CDR3 sequence is CASSLGTGNQPQHF. The CDR3 DNA reads as TGTGCCAGCAGCTTAGGGACAGGCAATCAGCCCCAGCATTTT.

V and J are TRBV11-2 and TRBJ1-1; 9 positions match TRBD1. V lost 0 bases to trimming and J lost 4 bases; unmatched junction nucleotides: 3. This CDR3 is 15 amino acids long. Germline-derived CDR1 and CDR2 are SGHAT and FQNNGV. The CDR3 spells CASSLEGTGSTEAFF. CDR3 nucleotides: TGTGCCAGCAGCTTAGAAGGGACAGGGAGCACTGAAGCTTTCTTT.

The CDR3 bases are TGTGCCAGCAGCCGGACGGGGAACACTGAAGCTTTCTTT. It specifies CASSRTGNTEAFF. The gene calls are TRBV6-1 and TRBJ1-1; D remains ambiguous. From germline, CDR1 is MNHNS and CDR2 SASEGT. The CDR3 covers 13 residues. Trimming removed 6 bases at V and 1 base at J, with 9 bases between.

The chain links TRBV7-3 to TRBJ2-5; 7 bases are a match to TRBD2. V shed 0 bases, J shed 4 bases, and the junction held 2 bases outside the gene matches. This CDR3 region has 14 residues. Germline V gene data show CDR1 as SGHTA and CDR2 as FQGTGA. The CDR3 DNA is TGTGCCAGCAGCTTAACCCCGGGGGGAGAGACCCAGTACTTC. It translates to CASSLTPGGETQYF.

CDR3 loop: CASRDVSGPTYEQYF. CDR3 nucleotides: TGTGCCAGCAGGGACGTGTCGGGACCGACCTACGAGCAGTACTTC. J is TRBJ2-7 and V is TRBV6-1, with D perhaps given as TRBD1 or TRBD2 (5 bases each). The CDR3 extends over 15 amino acids. Germline loops: CDR1 MNHNS, CDR2 SASEGT. Between the trimmed V and J ends, which lost 6 bases and 2 bases, there was a span of 17 bases.

Written as DNA, the CDR3 is TGTGCCAGCAGCCTAGGACGGGTTGGAAACACCATATATTTT. Protein product: CASSLGRVGNTIYF. The chain is built from TRBV7-6 and TRBJ1-3; D not resolved. The V and J ends lost 5 bases and 3 bases respectively, with 11 bases between them. The CDR3 has 14 amino acids. In germline, CDR1 is SGHVS, CDR2 FNYEAQ.

The V and J genes are TRBV5-4 and TRBJ1-2; possible D gene TRBD1, 6 bases. The CDR3 is 14 amino acids. Germline V gives CDR1 SGHNT, CDR2 YYREEE (reference sequence). V lost 6 bases and J 8 bases, leaving 20 bases between the germline ends. CDR3 sequence reads: CASTIKGMGGGYTF. The CDR3 nucleotides are TGTGCCAGCACCATAAAGGGTATGGGGGGCGGCTACACCTTC.

The chain joins TRBV27 to TRBJ2-3; TRBD1 agrees at 7 bases. Germline-derived CDR1 and CDR2 are MNHEY and SMNVEV (reference sequence). This CDR3 region has 14 residues. Trimming took 5 bases from V and 4 from J; bases not matched to a gene: 6. CDR3 loop: CASSLQGTADTQYF. In DNA form, the CDR3 reads TGTGCCAGCAGTCTACAGGGGACGGCAGATACGCAGTATTTT.

This clonotype appeared a few times. The J gene is TRBJ2-5, the V gene TRBV6-2 or TRBV6-3, with D possibly being TRBD1 (5 bases). Trimming cost V 6 bases and J 1 base, with 9 bases left between them. The CDR3 extends over 13 amino acids. Germline-derived CDR1 and CDR2 are MNHEY and SVGEGT. In DNA form, the CDR3 reads TGTGCCAGCAGGGAGACAGTCCAAGAGACCCAGTACTTC. This encodes CASRETVQETQYF.

The table lists this clonotype with a few counts. V is TRBV2 and J is TRBJ2-6; the match to TRBD1 covers 8 bases. With 6 bases clipped from V and 2 bases from J, the junction kept 0 bases outside the gene matches. The CDR3 totals 14 residues. Germline lookup yields CDR1 SNHLY and CDR2 FYNNEI. The CDR3 DNA reads TGTGCCAGCAGGACAGGGGCTGGGGCCAACGTCCTGACTTTC. It specifies CASRTGAGANVLTF. The whole variable domain, filled in from reference TRBV2 and TRBJ2-6, reads EPEVTQTPSHQVTQMGQEVILRCVPISNHLYFYWYRQILGQKVEFLVSFYNNEISEKSEIFDDQFSVERPDGSNFTLKIRSTKLEDSAMYFCASRTGAGANVLTFGAGSRLTVL.

This clonotype showed up just a few times. V is TRBV7-2 and J is TRBJ1-5; D uncertain. There are 13 residues in the CDR3. V lost 5 bases and J 7 bases, leaving 12 bases between the germline ends. Germline V gene lookup returns CDR1 SGHTA and CDR2 FQGNSA. The CDR3 region is CASSINNNQPQHF. CDR3 DNA sequence: TGTGCCAGCAGCATCAATAACAACCAGCCCCAGCATTTT. The full variable domain, its missing parts supplied by reference TRBV7-2 and TRBJ1-5, is GAGVSQSPSNKVTEKGKDVELRCDPISGHTALYWYRQSLGQGLEFLIYFQGNSAPDKSGLPSDRFSAERTGGSVSTLTIQRTQQEDSAVYLCASSINNNQPQHFGDGTRLSIL.

The chain uses TRBV6-2 or TRBV6-3 and TRBJ2-7; TRBD1 or TRBD2 may be the D gene (5 bases each). The germline V gene has CDR1 MNHEY and CDR2 SVGEGT. V lost 10 bases to trimming and J lost 5 bases, with 15 bases between them. The CDR3 is made up of 12 amino acids. CDR3 amino acids: CATEGYGDEQYF. CDR3 DNA sequence: TGTGCCACCGAGGGGTACGGGGACGAGCAGTACTTC.

In regard to this clonotype: One end of the junction is discordant with germline, which a read error may explain. The V and J genes are TRBV11-3 and TRBJ1-1; unclear D gene. The CDR3 contains 11 residues. The germline CDR1 and CDR2 sequences are SGHNT and YENEEA. The CDR3 coding sequence is TGTGCCAGCAGCTTAGAAGAAAGGCACGCCTTT. Its protein is CASSLEERHAF. Full variable domain (remainder filled in from reference TRBV11-3 and TRBJ1-1): EAGVVQSPRYKIIEKKQPVAFWCNPISGHNTLYWYLQNLGQGPELLIRYENEEAVDDSQLPKDRFSAERLKGVDSTLKIQPAELGDSAVYLCASSLEERHAFGQGTRLTVV.

V is TRBV12-3 or TRBV12-4 and J is TRBJ1-1; D ambiguous. The CDR3 consists of 14 residues. Trimming stripped 4 bases from V and 4 bases from J, with 13 bases between. CDR3 loop: CASSSEAGGTEAFF. CDR3 sequence (DNA): TGTGCCAGCAGTTCGGAGGCGGGAGGCACTGAAGCTTTCTTT.

The genes are TRBV12-3 or TRBV12-4 and TRBJ2-7; 7 nucleotides align to TRBD2. The CDR3 has 15 residues. V lost 5 bases, J lost 2 bases, and 9 bases stayed unmatched. The CDR3 DNA is TGTGCCAGCAGTCGCTTCCTAGCGGCGCCCTACGAGCAGTACTTC. Translated, it gives CASSRFLAAPYEQYF.

This clonotype was picked up a small number of times. This sequence joins TRBV4-1 and TRBJ1-5; possibly TRBD1 for D (6 bases). Germline V gene data show CDR1 as MGHRA and CDR2 as YSYEKL. V lost 1 base to trimming and J lost 1 base, with 14 bases between them. This CDR3 has 17 amino acids. In DNA, the CDR3 is TGCGCCAGCAGCCAAGGAGGGGGGGGATGGAGCAATCAGCCCCAGCATTTT. Residues: CASSQGGGGWSNQPQHF.

The chain couples TRBV7-2 to TRBJ2-3; 14 nucleotides line up with TRBD2. Germline V gene data show CDR1 as SGHTA and CDR2 as FQGNSA. The CDR3 length is 16 residues. V shed 5 bases, J shed 4 bases, and the junction held 5 bases outside the gene matches. The CDR3 sequence is CASSHRLAGGADTQYF. The CDR3 bases are TGTGCCAGCAGCCATAGACTAGCGGGAGGGGCAGATACGCAGTATTTT.

CDR3 nucleotides: TGCAGCGGCATTACAGGGAGGAACACCGGGGAGCTGTTTTTT. This sequence encodes CSGITGRNTGELFF. The chain uses TRBV29-1 and TRBJ2-2; tentative D call: TRBD1 (6 bases). Germline V gene sequence: CDR1 SQVTM, CDR2 ANQGSEA. V was shortened by 7 bases and J by 1 base, with 13 bases between the two germline ends. CDR3 length: 14 residues.

The count of this clonotype is one. The rearrangement uses TRBV23-1 and TRBJ2-2; no reliable D call. TRBV23-1 belongs to the ORF category, with a function that is uncertain. The CDR3 covers 13 residues. The V gene lost 2 bases and the J gene lost 4 bases, with 5 bases spanning the gap. The CDR3 spells CASSQRLTGELFF. In nucleotides, the CDR3 is TGCGCCAGCAGTCAACGACTCACCGGGGAGCTGTTTTTT.

J is TRBJ1-1 and V is TRBV19; D is unclear. The CDR3 totals 13 residues. Germline CDR1 and CDR2: LNHDA and SQIVND (reference sequence). V lost 4 bases and J 9 bases, leaving 15 bases between the germline ends. The CDR3 DNA follows: TGTGCCAGTAGTACCGAGACCCGGGATCAAGCTTTCTTT. As protein: CASSTETRDQAFF.

This chain links TRBV20-1 with TRBJ1-5, with D hard to call. V lost 0 bases and J 6 bases, leaving 12 bases between the germline ends. The CDR3 spans 14 residues. Germline V gene lookup returns CDR1 DFQATT and CDR2 SNEGSKA (reference sequence). The chain's CDR3 is CSARDREGGQPQHF. CDR3 bases: TGCAGTGCTAGAGATCGGGAGGGTGGTCAGCCCCAGCATTTT.

This clonotype was seen a single time. V usage is TRBV4-2 and J usage is TRBJ1-1, with D hard to call. This CDR3 is 16 amino acids long. The germline V gene encodes CDR1 LGHNA and CDR2 YNFKEQ. The V and J ends lost 4 bases and 0 bases respectively, with 15 bases between them. CDR3 residues: CASSPGAGRLNTEAFF. The DNA of the CDR3 is TGTGCCAGCAGCCCCGGCGCTGGGCGACTGAACACTGAAGCTTTCTTT.

The chain couples TRBV24-1 to TRBJ2-5, with TRBD2 identical over 7 bases. This CDR3 has 12 amino acids. In germline, CDR1 is KGHDR, CDR2 SFDVKD. V gave up 6 bases and J gave up 5 bases; unmatched junction bases: 2. The CDR3 protein is CATSSGEETQYF. The CDR3 nucleotides are TGTGCCACCAGTAGCGGGGAGGAGACCCAGTACTTC.

V usage is TRBV5-1 and J usage is TRBJ2-5, with D maybe TRBD1 (6 bases). Trimming cost V 5 bases and J 4 bases, with 12 bases left between them. The CDR3 sequence is 13 residues long. In germline, CDR1 is SGHRS, CDR2 YFSETQ. The CDR3 is CASRGQGRETQYF. The CDR3 DNA follows: TGCGCCAGCAGAGGGCAGGGGCGAGAGACCCAGTACTTC. The full variable domain, rest sourced from reference TRBV5-1 and TRBJ2-5, is KAGVTQTPRYLIKTRGQQVTLSCSPISGHRSVSWYQQTPGQGLQFLFEYFSETQRNKGNFPGRFSGRQFSNSRSEMNVSTLELGDSALYLCASRGQGRETQYFGPGTRLLVL.

The J gene is TRBJ2-7, the V gene TRBV15; 9 nucleotides align to TRBD2. CDR3 length: 18 residues. Looked up from germline, CDR1 is LNHNV and CDR2 is YYDKDF (reference sequence). The V segment lost 1 base and the J segment 2 bases; nucleotides outside the gene matches: 12. CDR3 residues: CATSRGVPSGNKPYEQYF. CDR3 nucleotides: TGTGCCACCAGCAGAGGGGTGCCTAGCGGGAATAAACCCTACGAGCAGTACTTC.

This clonotype was seen more than once but under ten times. This chain connects TRBV5-1 to TRBJ1-2; 9 nucleotides line up with TRBD1. J lost 2 bases, V lost 0 bases, and 2 bases had no gene match. Germline loops: CDR1 SGHRS, CDR2 YFSETQ. The CDR3 extends over 15 amino acids. CDR3 residues: CASSLDGQGNYGYTF. CDR3 bases: TGCGCCAGCAGCTTGGACGGACAGGGGAACTATGGCTACACCTTC.

This chain joins TRBV5-6 and TRBJ2-7; 16 bases align to TRBD2. The CDR3 length is 16 residues. The junction had 7 bases not matched to a gene; V was cut back by 4 bases and J by 6 bases. Looked up from germline, CDR1 is SGHDT and CDR2 is YYEEEE. The CDR3 here is CASSPGTSGRVGEQYF. For the CDR3, the DNA is TGTGCCAGCAGCCCAGGGACTAGCGGGAGGGTGGGCGAGCAGTACTTC. Complete variable domain (other parts from reference TRBV5-6 and TRBJ2-7): DAGVTQSPTHLIKTRGQQVTLRCSPKSGHDTVSWYQQALGQGPQFIFQYYEEEERQRGNFPDRFSGHQFPNYSSELNVNALLLGDSALYLCASSPGTSGRVGEQYFGPGTRLTVT.

This clonotype showed up just once. The chain's CDR3 is CASSKIGQLLQETQYF. CDR3 nucleotides: TGTGCCAGCAGCAAAATTGGACAGCTACTCCAAGAGACCCAGTACTTC. The chain joins TRBV11-2 to TRBJ2-5; D might be TRBD1 (6 bases). The V and J ends lost 5 bases and 1 base respectively, with 17 bases between them. This CDR3 is 16 amino acids long. Germline V lookup: CDR1 SGHAT, CDR2 FQNNGV.

The chain combines TRBV24-1 with TRBJ1-3; D unresolved. The germline V gene has CDR1 KGHDR and CDR2 SFDVKD. Trimming removed 4 bases at V and 2 bases at J, with 8 bases between. This CDR3 has 14 amino acids. CDR3 amino acids: CATSESGPGNTIYF. The CDR3 DNA sequence: TGTGCCACCAGTGAGTCCGGTCCTGGAAACACCATATATTTT.

The CDR3 DNA reads as TGTGCCAGCAGTTACTCTCAGAGGGATCAGCCCCAGCATTTT. Amino acids: CASSYSQRDQPQHF. The V gene is TRBV6-5, the J gene TRBJ1-5; D gene ambiguous. Germline CDR1 reads MNHEY; CDR2 reads SVGAGI. Trimming left V 0 bases short and J 5 bases short, with 8 bases between. The CDR3 loop spans 14 amino acids.